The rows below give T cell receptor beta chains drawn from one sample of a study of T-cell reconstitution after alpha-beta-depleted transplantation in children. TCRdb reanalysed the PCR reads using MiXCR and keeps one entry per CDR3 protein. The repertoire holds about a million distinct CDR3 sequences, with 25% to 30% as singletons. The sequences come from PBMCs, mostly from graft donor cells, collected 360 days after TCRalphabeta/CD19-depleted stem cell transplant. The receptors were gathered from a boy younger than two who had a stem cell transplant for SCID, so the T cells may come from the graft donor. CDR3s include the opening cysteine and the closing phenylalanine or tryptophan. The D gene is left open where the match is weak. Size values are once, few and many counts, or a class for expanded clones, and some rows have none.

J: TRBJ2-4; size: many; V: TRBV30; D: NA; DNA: TGTGCCTCAAGGGCAGCCAACATTCAGTACTTC; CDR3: CASRAANIQYF
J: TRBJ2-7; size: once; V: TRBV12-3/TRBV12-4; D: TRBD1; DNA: TGTGCCAGCACCAGGGGGCACAGTTCCTACGAGCAGTACTTC; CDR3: CASTRGHSSYEQYF
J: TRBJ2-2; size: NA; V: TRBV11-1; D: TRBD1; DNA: TGTGCCAGCAGAGACAGGGTAAACACCGGGGAGCTGTTTTTT; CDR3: CASRDRVNTGELFF
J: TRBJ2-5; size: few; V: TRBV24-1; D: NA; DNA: TGTGCCACCAGTGATCCCCGCGGTGGGGAGACCCAGTACTTC; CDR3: CATSDPRGGETQYF
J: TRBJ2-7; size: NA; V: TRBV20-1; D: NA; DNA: TGCAGTGCAGGAGACGCCGCCTACGAGCAGTACTTC; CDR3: CSAGDAAYEQYF
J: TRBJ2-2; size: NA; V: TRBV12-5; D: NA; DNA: TGTGCTAGTGGTTTAGGAGGGGTCGGGGAGCTGTTTTTT; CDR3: CASGLGGVGELFF
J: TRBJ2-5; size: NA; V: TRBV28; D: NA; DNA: TGTGCCAGCACCCGTTTTGGGGGAATAGTGGAGACCCAGTACTTC; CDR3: CASTRFGGIVETQYF
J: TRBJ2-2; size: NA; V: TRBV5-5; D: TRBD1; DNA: TGTGCCAGCAGCCTAAAGACAGGGGCGCCCGAGACCGGGGAGCTGTTTTTT; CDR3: CASSLKTGAPETGELFF
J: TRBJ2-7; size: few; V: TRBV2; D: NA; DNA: TGTGCCAGCAGTGTTGTCGAGCAGACTCTCTACGAGCAGTACTTC; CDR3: CASSVVEQTLYEQYF
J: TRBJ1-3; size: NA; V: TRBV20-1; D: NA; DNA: TGCAGTGCTAGAGTAGGGCAGTCCTCTGGAAACACCATATATTTT; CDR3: CSARVGQSSGNTIYF
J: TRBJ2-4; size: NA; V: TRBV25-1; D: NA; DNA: TGTGCCAGCAGTGAACTTGGAAGACACGGGTCCGGAAGCATTCAGTACTTC; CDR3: CASSELGRHGSGSIQYF
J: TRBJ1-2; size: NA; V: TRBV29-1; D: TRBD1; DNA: TGCAGCGTCGCCAGGACAGGGGCCAACTATGGCTACACCTTC; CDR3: CSVARTGANYGYTF
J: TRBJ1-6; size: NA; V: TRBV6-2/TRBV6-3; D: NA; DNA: TGTGCCAGCAGTTACTCCCGGGTTCTAAATTCACCCCTCCACTTT; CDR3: CASSYSRVLNSPLHF
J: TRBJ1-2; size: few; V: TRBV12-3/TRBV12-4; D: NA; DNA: TGTGCCAGCAGTTTAAGGCGCCTACCCAACTATGGCTACACCTTC; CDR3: CASSLRRLPNYGYTF
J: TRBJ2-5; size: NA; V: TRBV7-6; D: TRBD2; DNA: TGTGCCAGCAGCTATGCGGGGGGGCGCGAGACCCAGTACTTC; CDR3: CASSYAGGRETQYF
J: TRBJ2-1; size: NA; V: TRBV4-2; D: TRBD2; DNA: TGTGCCAGCAGCCAAGATGCAGCGGGGGGCAGGAATGAGCAGTTCTTC; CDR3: CASSQDAAGGRNEQFF
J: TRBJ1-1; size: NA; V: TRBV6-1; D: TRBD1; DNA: TGTGCCAGCAGTGCGGACAGGGGGCACATCACTGAAGCTTTCTTT; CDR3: CASSADRGHITEAFF
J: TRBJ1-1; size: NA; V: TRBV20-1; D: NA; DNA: TGCAGTGCTAGAGATCGAGGTCCGTTGAACACTGAAGCTTTCTTT; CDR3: CSARDRGPLNTEAFF
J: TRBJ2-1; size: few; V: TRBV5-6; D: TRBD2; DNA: TGTGCCAGCAGCTTCCTCGTTAGCGGGGGAGCCTACAATGAGCAGTTCTTC; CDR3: CASSFLVSGGAYNEQFF
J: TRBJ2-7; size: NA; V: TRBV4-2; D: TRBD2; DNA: TGTGCCAGCAGCCAAGAAGCGGGGGCATTCTACGAGCAGTACTTC; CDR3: CASSQEAGAFYEQYF
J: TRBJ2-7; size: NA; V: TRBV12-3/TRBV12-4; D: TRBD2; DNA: TGTGCCAGCAGTTGGGGACTAGCGGGCCCCGAGCAGTACTTC; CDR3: CASSWGLAGPEQYF
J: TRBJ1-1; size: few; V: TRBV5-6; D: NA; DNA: TGTGCCAGCAGCTTGCGTCACGGAACAGGCCTTCACACTGAAGCTTTCTTT; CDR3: CASSLRHGTGLHTEAFF
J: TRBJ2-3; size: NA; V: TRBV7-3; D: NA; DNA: TGTGCCAGCAGCTTAAACAGACTCGGCACAGATACGCAGTATTTT; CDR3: CASSLNRLGTDTQYF
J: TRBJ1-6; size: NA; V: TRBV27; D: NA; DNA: TGTGCCAGCAGTCCCCCACCCGGATCAAGATATAATTCACCCCTCCACTTT; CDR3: CASSPPPGSRYNSPLHF
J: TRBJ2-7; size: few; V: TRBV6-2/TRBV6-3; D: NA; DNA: TGTGCCAGCAGTTATGTAGACAGAGACTACGAGCAGTACTTC; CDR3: CASSYVDRDYEQYF
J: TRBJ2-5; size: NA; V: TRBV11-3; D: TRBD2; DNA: TGTGCCAGCAGCTCGGGACTAGCGGGGGGTAAAGAGACCCAGTACTTC; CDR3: CASSSGLAGGKETQYF
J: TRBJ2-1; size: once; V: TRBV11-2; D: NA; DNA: TGTGCCAGCAGCTTAGTAACACCTTCCTACAATGAGCAGTTCTTC; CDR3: CASSLVTPSYNEQFF
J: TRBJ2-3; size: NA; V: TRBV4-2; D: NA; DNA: TGTGCCAGCAGCCAAGTGTTACGGGGGCAATACTATAGCACAGATACGCAGTATTTT; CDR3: CASSQVLRGQYYSTDTQYF
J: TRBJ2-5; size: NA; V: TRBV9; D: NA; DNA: TGTGCCAGCAGCGTAACCGTAGGGGTGGGGTGGGGCCAAGAGACCCAGTACTTC; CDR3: CASSVTVGVGWGQETQYF
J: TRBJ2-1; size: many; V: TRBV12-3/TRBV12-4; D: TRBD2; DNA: TGTGCCAGCAGTTTACCTAGCGGGGCCTACAATGAGCAGTTCTTC; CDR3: CASSLPSGAYNEQFF
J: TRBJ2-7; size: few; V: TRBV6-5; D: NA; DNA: TGTGCCAGCAGTTACTCAATTTATGGTCGACAGAACTACGAGCAGTACTTC; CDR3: CASSYSIYGRQNYEQYF
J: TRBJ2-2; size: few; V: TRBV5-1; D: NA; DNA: TGCGCCAGCAGCGAGCAGGGGCTCCCGAACACCGGGGAGCTGTTTTTT; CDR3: CASSEQGLPNTGELFF
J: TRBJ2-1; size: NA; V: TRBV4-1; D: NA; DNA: TGCGCCAGCAGCCAGTACAGGGTGTGGACCTACAATGAGCAGTTCTTC; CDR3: CASSQYRVWTYNEQFF
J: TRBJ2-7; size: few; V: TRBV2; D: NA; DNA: TGTGCCAGCAGTGAAGAGTCTCGGACCTACGAGCAGTACTTC; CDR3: CASSEESRTYEQYF
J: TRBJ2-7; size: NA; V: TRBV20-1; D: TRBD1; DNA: TGCAGTGCCGATGGGACAGGCCACTTCTACGAGCAGTACTTC; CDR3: CSADGTGHFYEQYF
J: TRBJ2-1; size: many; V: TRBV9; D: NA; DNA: TGTGCCAGCAGCGCAAGCAATGAGCAGTTCTTC; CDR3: CASSASNEQFF
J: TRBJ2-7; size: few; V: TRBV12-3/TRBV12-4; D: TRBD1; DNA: TGTGCCAGCAGTCCCCGGGCAGGGGGTGCCTACGAGCAGTACTTC; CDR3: CASSPRAGGAYEQYF
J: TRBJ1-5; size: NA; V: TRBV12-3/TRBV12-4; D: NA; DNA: TGTGCCAGCAGCCTCCCGGACGTCTGGCCCCAGCATTTT; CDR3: CASSLPDVWPQHF
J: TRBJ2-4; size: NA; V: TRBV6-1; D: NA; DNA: TGTGCCAGCAGCCAGGGAGCAGGGAACATTCAGTACTTC; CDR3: CASSQGAGNIQYF
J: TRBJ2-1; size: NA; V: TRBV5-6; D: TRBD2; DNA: TGTGCCAGCAGCTTTTCGGGACTAGTGGACCTCAATGAGCAGTTCTTC; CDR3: CASSFSGLVDLNEQFF
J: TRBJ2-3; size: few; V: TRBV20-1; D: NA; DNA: TGCAGTGCTAGCACATCCGCAGGAGATACGCAGTATTTT; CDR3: CSASTSAGDTQYF
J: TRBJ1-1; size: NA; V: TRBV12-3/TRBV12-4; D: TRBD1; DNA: TGTGCCAGCAGACCCAACAGGGGCACTGAAGCTTTCTTT; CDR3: CASRPNRGTEAFF
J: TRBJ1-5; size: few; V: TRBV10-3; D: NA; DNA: TGTGCCATCAGTGACCAACCGACGTTCGGTCAGCCCCAGCATTTT; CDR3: CAISDQPTFGQPQHF
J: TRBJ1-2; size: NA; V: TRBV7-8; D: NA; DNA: TGTGCCAGCAGCTTGGCCCGGACGGGGCTGGGCTATGGCTACACCTTC; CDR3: CASSLARTGLGYGYTF
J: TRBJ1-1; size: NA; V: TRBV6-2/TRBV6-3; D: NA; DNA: TGTGCCAGCAGTTACCCGACTGAAGCTTTCTTT; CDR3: CASSYPTEAFF
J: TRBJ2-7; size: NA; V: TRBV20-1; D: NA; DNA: TGCAGTGCTAGAGGATGGAGGGGGATCTACGAGCAGTACTTC; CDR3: CSARGWRGIYEQYF
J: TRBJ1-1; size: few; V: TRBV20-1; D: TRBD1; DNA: TGCAGTGTCAGACAGGGTAGAAACACTGAAGCTTTCTTT; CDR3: CSVRQGRNTEAFF
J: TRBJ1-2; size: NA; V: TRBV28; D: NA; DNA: TGTGCCAGCACCCCCAGGCGGGGGTGGGAGGATGGCTACACCTTC; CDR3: CASTPRRGWEDGYTF
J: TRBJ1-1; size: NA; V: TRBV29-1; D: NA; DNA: TGCAGCGTTGAAGATGGGGGGTTGGAAGCTTTCTTT; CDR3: CSVEDGGLEAFF
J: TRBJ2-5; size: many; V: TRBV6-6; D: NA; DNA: TGTGCCAGCAGTTACTCGAGGGAGACCCAGTACTTC; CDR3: CASSYSRETQYF
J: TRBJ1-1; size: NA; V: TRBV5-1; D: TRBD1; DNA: TGCGCCAGCAGCAACCGGGACAGCCGAGAAGCTTTCTTT; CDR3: CASSNRDSREAFF
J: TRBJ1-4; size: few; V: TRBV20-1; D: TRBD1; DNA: TGCAGTGCCTTAGGGGCAGGGGGAGAAAAACTGTTTTTT; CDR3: CSALGAGGEKLFF
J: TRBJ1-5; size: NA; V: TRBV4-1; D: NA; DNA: TGCGCCAGCAGCCCCAGGCGGGCGGATTATCAGCCCCAGCATTTT; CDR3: CASSPRRADYQPQHF
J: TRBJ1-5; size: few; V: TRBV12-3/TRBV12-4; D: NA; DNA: TGTGCCAGCAGTCCCGACAGGCAAAATCAGCCCCAGCATTTT; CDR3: CASSPDRQNQPQHF
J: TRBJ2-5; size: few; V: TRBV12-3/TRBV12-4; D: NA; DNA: TGTGCCAGCAGCACACGACCGGAGACCCAGTACTTC; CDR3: CASSTRPETQYF
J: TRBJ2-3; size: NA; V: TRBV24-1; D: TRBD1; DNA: TGTGCCACCAGCCACGGGGACAGGGGGAACACAGATACGCAGTATTTT; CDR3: CATSHGDRGNTDTQYF
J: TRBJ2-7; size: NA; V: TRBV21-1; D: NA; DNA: TGTGCCAGCAGCAAAAAGTGCGAGCAGTACTTC; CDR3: CASSKKCEQYF
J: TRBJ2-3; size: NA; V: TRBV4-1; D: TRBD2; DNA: TGCGCCAGCAGCCAAAGACTAGCGGGGGGATCAGATACGCAGTATTTT; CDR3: CASSQRLAGGSDTQYF
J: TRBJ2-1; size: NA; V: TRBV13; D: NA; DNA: TGTGCCAGCAGCTTCACCGGGATCGGAGACAATGAGCAGTTCTTC; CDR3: CASSFTGIGDNEQFF
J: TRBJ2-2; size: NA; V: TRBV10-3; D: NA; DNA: TGTGCCATCAGTGAGTCCCCCCACCCGGGAACCGGGGAGCTGTTTTTT; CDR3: CAISESPHPGTGELFF